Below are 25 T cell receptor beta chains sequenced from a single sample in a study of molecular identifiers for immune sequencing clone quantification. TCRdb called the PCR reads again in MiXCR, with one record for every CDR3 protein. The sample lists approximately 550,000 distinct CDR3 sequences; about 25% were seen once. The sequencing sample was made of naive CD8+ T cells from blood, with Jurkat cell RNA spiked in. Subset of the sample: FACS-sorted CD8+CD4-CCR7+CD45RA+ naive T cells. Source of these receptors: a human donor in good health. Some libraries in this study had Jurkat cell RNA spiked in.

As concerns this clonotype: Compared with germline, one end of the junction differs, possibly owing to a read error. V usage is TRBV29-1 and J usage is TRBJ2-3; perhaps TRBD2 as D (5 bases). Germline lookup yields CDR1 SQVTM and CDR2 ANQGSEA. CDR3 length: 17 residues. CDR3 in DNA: TGCAGCGTGGTAACCGAAACGGGGAATTTTATAACAGATATGCAGTATTTT. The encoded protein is CSVVTETGNFITDMQYF.

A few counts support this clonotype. This chain's CDR3 is CASSRSSRSSGNTIYF. Written as DNA, the CDR3 is TGTGCCAGCAGCAGAAGTTCAAGAAGCTCTGGAAACACCATATATTTT. This chain connects TRBV7-9 to TRBJ1-3; D is undetermined. Trimming took 5 bases from V and 0 from J, leaving 14 bases between them. Germline V gene lookup returns CDR1 SEHNR and CDR2 FQNEAQ (reference sequence). The CDR3 spans 16 residues.

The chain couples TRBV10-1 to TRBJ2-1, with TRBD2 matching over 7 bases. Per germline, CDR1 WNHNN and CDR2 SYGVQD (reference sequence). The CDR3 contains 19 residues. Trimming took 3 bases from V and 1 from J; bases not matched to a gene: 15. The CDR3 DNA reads TGCGCCAGCAGTGATGAGGGTAGCGGGCGCTCTGGGTCCTACAATGAGCAGTTCTTC. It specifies CASSDEGSGRSGSYNEQFF.

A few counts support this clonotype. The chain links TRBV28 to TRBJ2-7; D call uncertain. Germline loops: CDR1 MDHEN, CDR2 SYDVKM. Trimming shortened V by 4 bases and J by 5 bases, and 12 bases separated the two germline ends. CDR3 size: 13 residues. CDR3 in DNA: TGTGCCAGCAGTTCTGAGTCCCTTAACGAGCAGTACTTC. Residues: CASSSESLNEQYF.

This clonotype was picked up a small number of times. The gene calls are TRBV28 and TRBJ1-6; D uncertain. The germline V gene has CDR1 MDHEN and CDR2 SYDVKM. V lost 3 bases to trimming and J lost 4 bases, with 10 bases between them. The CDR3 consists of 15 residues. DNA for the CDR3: TGTGCCAGCAGTTTCAACACCGGTTATAATTCACCCCTCCACTTT. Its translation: CASSFNTGYNSPLHF.

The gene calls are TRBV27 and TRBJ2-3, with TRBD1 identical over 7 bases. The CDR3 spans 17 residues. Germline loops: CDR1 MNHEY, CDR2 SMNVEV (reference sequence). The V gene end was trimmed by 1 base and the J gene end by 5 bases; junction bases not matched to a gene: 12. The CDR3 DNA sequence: TGTGCCAGCAGTTTATTGGGTGGAATGCAGGGGGAAGATACGCAGTATTTT. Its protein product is CASSLLGGMQGEDTQYF.

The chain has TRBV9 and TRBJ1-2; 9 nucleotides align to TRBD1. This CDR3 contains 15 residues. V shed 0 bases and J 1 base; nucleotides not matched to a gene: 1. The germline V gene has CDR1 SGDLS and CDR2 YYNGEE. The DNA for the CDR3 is TGTGCCAGCAGCGTAGGACAGGGGGGTAACTATGGCTACACCTTC. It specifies CASSVGQGGNYGYTF.

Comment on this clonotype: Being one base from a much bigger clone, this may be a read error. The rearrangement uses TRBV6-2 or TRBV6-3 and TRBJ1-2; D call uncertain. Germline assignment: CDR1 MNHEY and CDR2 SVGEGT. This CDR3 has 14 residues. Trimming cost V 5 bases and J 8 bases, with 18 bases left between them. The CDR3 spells CASSTAFRIIGYTF. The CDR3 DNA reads TGTGCCAGCAGTACAGCCTTCAGGATCATAGGCTACACCTTC.

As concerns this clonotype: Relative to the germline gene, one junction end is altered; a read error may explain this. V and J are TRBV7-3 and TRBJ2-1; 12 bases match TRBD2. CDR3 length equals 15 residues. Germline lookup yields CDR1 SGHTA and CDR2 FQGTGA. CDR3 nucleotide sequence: TGTGCCAGCAGCCCGACTAGCGGGAGAAAAAATGAGCAGCTCTTC. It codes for CASSPTSGRKNEQLF.

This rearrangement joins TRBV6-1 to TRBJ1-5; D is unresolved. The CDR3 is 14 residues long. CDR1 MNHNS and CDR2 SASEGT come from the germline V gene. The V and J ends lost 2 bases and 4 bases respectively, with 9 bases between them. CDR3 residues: CASSEQAPNQPQHF. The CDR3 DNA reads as TGTGCCAGCAGTGAACAGGCCCCTAATCAGCCCCAGCATTTT.

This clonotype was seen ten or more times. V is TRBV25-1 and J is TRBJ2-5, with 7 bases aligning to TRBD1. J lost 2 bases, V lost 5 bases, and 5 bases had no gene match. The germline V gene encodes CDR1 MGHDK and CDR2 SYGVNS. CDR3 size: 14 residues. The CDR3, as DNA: TGTGCCAGCAGTTCCTGGACAGGTCAAGAGACCCAGTACTTC. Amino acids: CASSSWTGQETQYF.

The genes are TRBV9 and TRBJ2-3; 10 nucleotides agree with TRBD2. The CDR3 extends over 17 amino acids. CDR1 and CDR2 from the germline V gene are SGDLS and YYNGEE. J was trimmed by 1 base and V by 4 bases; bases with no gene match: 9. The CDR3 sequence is CASSSEPGTSGTDTQYF. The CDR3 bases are TGTGCCAGCAGCTCCGAACCCGGGACTAGCGGCACAGATACGCAGTATTTT.

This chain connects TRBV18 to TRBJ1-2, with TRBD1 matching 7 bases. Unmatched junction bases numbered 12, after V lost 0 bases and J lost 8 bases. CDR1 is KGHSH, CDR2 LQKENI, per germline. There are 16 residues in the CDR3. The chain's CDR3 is CASSPPFLDRPSGYTF. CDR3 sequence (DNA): TGTGCCAGCTCACCACCTTTCCTGGACAGGCCCAGCGGCTACACCTTC.

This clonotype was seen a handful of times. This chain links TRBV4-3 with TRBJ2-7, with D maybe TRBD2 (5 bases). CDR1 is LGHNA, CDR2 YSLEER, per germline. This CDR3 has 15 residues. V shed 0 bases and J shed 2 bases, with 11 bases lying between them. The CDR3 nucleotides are TGCGCCAGCAGCCAAGATGCGGCGGGTACCTACGAGCAGTACTTC. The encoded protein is CASSQDAAGTYEQYF.

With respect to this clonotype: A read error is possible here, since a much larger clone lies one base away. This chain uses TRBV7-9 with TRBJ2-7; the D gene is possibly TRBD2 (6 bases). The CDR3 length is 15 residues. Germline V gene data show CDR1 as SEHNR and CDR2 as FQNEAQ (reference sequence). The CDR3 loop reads CASIGPGTPTYKQYF. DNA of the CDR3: TGTGCCAGCATCGGCCCCGGGACTCCCACCTACAAGCAGTACTTC.

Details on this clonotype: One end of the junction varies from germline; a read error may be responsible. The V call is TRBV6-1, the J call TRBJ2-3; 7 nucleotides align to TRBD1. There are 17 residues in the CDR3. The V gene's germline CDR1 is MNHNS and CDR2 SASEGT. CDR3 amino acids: CASSERLTGVGTDTQNF. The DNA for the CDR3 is TGTGCCAGCAGTGAAAGGCTTACAGGGGTGGGCACAGATACGCAGAATTTT.

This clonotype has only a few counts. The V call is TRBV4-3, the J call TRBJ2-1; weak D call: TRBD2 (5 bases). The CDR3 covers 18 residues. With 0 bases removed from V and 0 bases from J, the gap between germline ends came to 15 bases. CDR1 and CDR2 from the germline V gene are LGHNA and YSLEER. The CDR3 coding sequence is TGCGCCAGCAGCCAAGATTTCGGGGATCCAAGCTCCTACAATGAGCAGTTCTTC. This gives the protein CASSQDFGDPSSYNEQFF.

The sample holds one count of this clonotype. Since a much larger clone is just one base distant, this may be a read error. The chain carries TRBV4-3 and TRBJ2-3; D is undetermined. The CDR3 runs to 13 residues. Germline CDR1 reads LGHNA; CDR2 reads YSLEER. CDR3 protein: CTSSQVEADTQYF. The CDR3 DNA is TGCACCAGCAGCCAAGTTGAGGCTGACACGCAGTATTTT.

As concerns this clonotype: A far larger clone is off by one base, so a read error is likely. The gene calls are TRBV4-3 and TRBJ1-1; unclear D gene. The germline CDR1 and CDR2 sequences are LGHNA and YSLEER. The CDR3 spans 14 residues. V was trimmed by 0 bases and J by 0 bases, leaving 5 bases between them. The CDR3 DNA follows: TGCGCCAGCAGCCAAGACTGGTTGAACACTGAAGCTTTCTTT. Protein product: CASSQDWLNTEAFF.

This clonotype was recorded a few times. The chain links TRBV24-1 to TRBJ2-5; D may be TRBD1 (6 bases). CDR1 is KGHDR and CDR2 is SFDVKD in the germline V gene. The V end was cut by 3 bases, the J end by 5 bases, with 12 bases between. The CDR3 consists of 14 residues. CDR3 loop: CATSDPDRSETQYF. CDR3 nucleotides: TGTGCCACCAGTGATCCCGACAGGAGTGAGACCCAGTACTTC.

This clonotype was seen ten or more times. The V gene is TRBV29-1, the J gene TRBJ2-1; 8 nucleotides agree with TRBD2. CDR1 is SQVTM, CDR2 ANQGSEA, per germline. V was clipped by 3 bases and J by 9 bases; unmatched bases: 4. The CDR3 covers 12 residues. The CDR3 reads CSVDSGSGEQFF. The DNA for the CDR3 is TGCAGCGTTGACAGCGGGAGTGGTGAGCAGTTCTTC.

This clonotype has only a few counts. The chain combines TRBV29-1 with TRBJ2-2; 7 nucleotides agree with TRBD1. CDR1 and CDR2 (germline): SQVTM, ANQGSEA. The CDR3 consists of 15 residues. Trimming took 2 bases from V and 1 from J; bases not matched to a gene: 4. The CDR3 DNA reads TGCAGCGTTGAAAAGGGGGCCGGGAACACCGGGGAGCTGTTTTTT. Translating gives CSVEKGAGNTGELFF.

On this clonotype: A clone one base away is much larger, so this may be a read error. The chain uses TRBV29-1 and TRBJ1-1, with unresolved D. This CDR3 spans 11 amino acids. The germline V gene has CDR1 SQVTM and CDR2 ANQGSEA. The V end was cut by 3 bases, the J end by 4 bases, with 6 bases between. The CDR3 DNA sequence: TGCAGCGTTGACCTGAGCACTGAAGCTTTCTTT. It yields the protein CSVDLSTEAFF. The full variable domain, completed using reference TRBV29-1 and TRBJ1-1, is SAVISQKPSRDICQRGTSLTIQCQVDSQVTMMFWYRQQPGQSLTLIATANQGSEATYESGFVIDKFPISRPNLTFSTLTVSNMSPEDSSIYLCSVDLSTEAFFGQGTRLTVV.

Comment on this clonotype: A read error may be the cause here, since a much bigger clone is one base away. DNA of the CDR3: TGTGCCAGCAGTGAAGCGCCGGGACAAAAAAAAGGGGCAGAAACGCAGTATTTT. Amino acid sequence: CASSEAPGQKKGAETQYF. The V call is TRBV6-1, the J call TRBJ2-3; a weak D match, TRBD1 (6 bases). The CDR3 length is 18 residues. Germline lookup yields CDR1 MNHNS and CDR2 SASEGT.

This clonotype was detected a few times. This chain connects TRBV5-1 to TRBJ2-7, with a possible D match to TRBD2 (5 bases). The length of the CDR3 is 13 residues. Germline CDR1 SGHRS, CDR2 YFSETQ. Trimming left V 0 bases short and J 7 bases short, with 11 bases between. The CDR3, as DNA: TGCGCCAGCAGCTTGGCGGGATGGGGTGAGCAGTACTTC. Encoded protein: CASSLAGWGEQYF. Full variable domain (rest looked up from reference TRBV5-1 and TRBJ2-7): KAGVTQTPRYLIKTRGQQVTLSCSPISGHRSVSWYQQTPGQGLQFLFEYFSETQRNKGNFPGRFSGRQFSNSRSEMNVSTLELGDSALYLCASSLAGWGEQYFGPGTRLTVT.